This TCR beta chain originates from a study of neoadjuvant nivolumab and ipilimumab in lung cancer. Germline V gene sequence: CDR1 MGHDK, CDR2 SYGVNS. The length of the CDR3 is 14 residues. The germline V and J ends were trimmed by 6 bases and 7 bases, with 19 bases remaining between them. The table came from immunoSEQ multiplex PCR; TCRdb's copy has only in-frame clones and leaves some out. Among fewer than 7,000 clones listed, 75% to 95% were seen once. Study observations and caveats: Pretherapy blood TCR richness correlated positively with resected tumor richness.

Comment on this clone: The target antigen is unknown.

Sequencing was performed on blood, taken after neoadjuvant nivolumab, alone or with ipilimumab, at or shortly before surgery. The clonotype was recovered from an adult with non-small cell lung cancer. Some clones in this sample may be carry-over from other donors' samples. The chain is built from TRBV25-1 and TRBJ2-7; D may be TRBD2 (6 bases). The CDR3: CASRNRGDGGEQYF. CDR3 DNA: TGTGCCAGCAGGAACCGCGGGGACGGTGGGGAGCAGTACTTC.